The TCR beta chain described here comes from a study of T cell responses to AZD1222 COVID-19 vaccine. Profiled with immunoSEQ multiplex PCR; TCRdb holds only in-frame clones, not every one. The sample records fewer than 150,000 clones, about 91% being singletons. The CDR3 is 15 residues long. Germline V CDR1 and CDR2: LNHDA, SQIVND (reference sequence). J gave up 3 bases and V 3 bases, and 4 bases lay outside the gene matches. Whole-study results and caveats: Among AZD1222 vaccinees, only six were seropositive at baseline.

This clone was detected only a few times. The antigen is unknown. V gene TRBV19 combines with J gene TRBJ2-7; 11 positions match TRBD2. The input for sequencing was peripheral blood, taken on day 0 of AZD1222 vaccination. This clonotype was obtained from an adult in good health. In DNA, the CDR3 is TGTGCCAGTAGTATCGCACTAGCGGGAGTCTACGAGCAGTACTTC. Translation: CASSIALAGVYEQYF.